What follows are 19 T cell receptor beta chains derived from one specimen sequenced in a study of early T cells in non-severe SARS-CoV-2 infection. TCRdb reanalysed the 5' RACE reads using MiXCR and keeps one entry per CDR3 protein. The sample shows just under 85,000 distinct CDR3 sequences, about 10% of them seen only once. Sample: whole blood, taken at baseline. Source of these receptors: an adult who was a healthcare worker with PCR-confirmed SARS-CoV-2 infection or an uninfected control (not recorded which).

This clonotype appeared many times. The chain carries TRBV7-9 and TRBJ1-3; 7 nucleotides match TRBD1. With 1 base clipped from V and 2 bases from J, the junction kept 5 bases outside the gene matches. CDR3 length: 16 residues. CDR1 is SEHNR and CDR2 is FQNEAQ in the germline V gene (reference sequence). DNA of the CDR3: TGTGCCAGCAGCTTAGACAGGGGAACCGCTGGAAACACCATATATTTT. Amino acid sequence: CASSLDRGTAGNTIYF.

The gene calls are TRBV5-1 and TRBJ2-7; D possibly corresponds to TRBD1 (5 bases). V shed 6 bases and J shed 3 bases, with 16 bases lying between them. The CDR3 has 14 residues. CDR1 is SGHRS, CDR2 YFSETQ, per germline. CDR3 sequence: CASMLGHQGYEQYF. The CDR3 region has the DNA TGCGCCAGCATGTTGGGGCACCAGGGCTACGAGCAGTACTTC.

This clonotype has at least ten counts. This chain uses TRBV3-1 with TRBJ2-3, with D tentatively TRBD1 (5 bases). Germline V lookup: CDR1 LGHDT, CDR2 YNNKEL (reference sequence). With 1 base removed from V and 6 bases from J, the gap between germline ends came to 8 bases. This CDR3 spans 13 amino acids. CDR3 coding DNA: TGTGCCAGCAGCCAAGGAAAGGGGGATACGCAGTATTTT. Protein: CASSQGKGDTQYF.

This clonotype has just a few counts. V usage is TRBV19 and J usage is TRBJ2-7; no clear D. The germline V and J ends were trimmed by 5 bases and 0 bases, with 8 bases remaining between them. The germline V gene has CDR1 LNHDA and CDR2 SQIVND (reference sequence). The CDR3 has 13 amino acids. CDR3 in amino acids: CASSDFSSYEQYF. The CDR3 DNA reads TGTGCCAGTAGTGATTTCTCCTCCTACGAGCAGTACTTC.

This clonotype was counted a few times. The J gene is TRBJ2-3, the V gene TRBV3-1, with a tentative D call TRBD2 (6 bases). CDR1 is LGHDT and CDR2 is YNNKEL in the germline V gene (reference sequence). The V gene lost 1 base and the J gene lost 2 bases, with 10 bases spanning the gap. This CDR3 spans 15 amino acids. In DNA, the CDR3 is TGTGCCAGCAGCCAAGGCGGGACCTTCACAGATACGCAGTATTTT. It is translated as CASSQGGTFTDTQYF.

Many counts were recorded for this clonotype. The chain uses TRBV5-1 and TRBJ1-1; a possible D gene is TRBD1 (5 bases). Trimming shortened V by 3 bases and J by 5 bases, and 17 bases separated the two germline ends. Germline lookup yields CDR1 SGHRS and CDR2 YFSETQ. This CDR3 spans 15 amino acids. The CDR3 nucleotides are TGCGCCAGCAGCTACGATAACCCAGGGATGACTGAAGCTTTCTTT. It translates to CASSYDNPGMTEAFF.

This clonotype was counted only a few times. The V call is TRBV2, the J call TRBJ2-2; TRBD2 agrees at 8 bases. J was trimmed by 6 bases and V by 4 bases; bases with no gene match: 10. Germline CDR1 reads SNHLY; CDR2 reads FYNNEI. This CDR3 region has 16 residues. The CDR3 region has the DNA TGTGCCAGCAGTGCGGCCGGGAGGGCCGGGGCCGGGGAGCTGTTTTTT. Translation: CASSAAGRAGAGELFF.

This clonotype turned up a few times. The chain is built from TRBV2 and TRBJ1-5; D is perhaps TRBD1 (6 bases). Trimming stripped 2 bases from V and 4 bases from J, with 12 bases between. The length of the CDR3 is 15 residues. Germline CDR1 SNHLY, CDR2 FYNNEI. The CDR3 DNA sequence: TGTGCCAGCAGTGAACGGGGGCGGGCGAATCAGCCCCAGCATTTT. It codes for CASSERGRANQPQHF.

The rearrangement joins TRBV7-2 to TRBJ2-3, with 11 bases matching TRBD2. J lost 4 bases, V lost 4 bases, and 7 bases had no gene match. Germline assignment: CDR1 SGHTA and CDR2 FQGNSA. The CDR3 extends over 16 amino acids. The CDR3 DNA sequence: TGTGCCAGCAGCTCCCCCCTAGCGGGAGGCGCAGATACGCAGTATTTT. Encoded protein: CASSSPLAGGADTQYF.

This clonotype appeared a few times. The CDR3 coding sequence is TGTGCCAGCAGCTTGACGGTTAACTATGGCTACACCTTC. Amino acids: CASSLTVNYGYTF. The chain employs TRBV5-4 and TRBJ1-2; D not certain. V lost 1 base to trimming and J lost 1 base, with 5 bases between them. This CDR3 contains 13 residues. Germline V gene lookup returns CDR1 SGHNT and CDR2 YYREEE (reference sequence).

The genes are TRBV13 and TRBJ2-7, with D uncertain. The germline gives CDR1 PRHDT, CDR2 FYEKMQ (reference sequence). Trimming cost V 5 bases and J 6 bases, with 14 bases left between them. The CDR3 runs to 13 residues. CDR3 region: CASSRRGSREQYF. CDR3 nucleotide sequence: TGTGCCAGCAGCCGCCGAGGATCCCGCGAGCAGTACTTC.

This clonotype was seen a few times. This sequence joins TRBV2 and TRBJ2-1, with 8 bases aligning to TRBD1. This CDR3 spans 12 amino acids. The germline V gene encodes CDR1 SNHLY and CDR2 FYNNEI. Unmatched junction bases numbered 4, after V lost 7 bases and J lost 8 bases. CDR3 loop: CASTLDRDEQFF. The CDR3 DNA reads as TGTGCCAGCACCTTGGACAGGGATGAGCAGTTCTTC.

The chain has TRBV7-8 and TRBJ2-7; a weak D match, TRBD1 (6 bases). The V end was cut by 4 bases, the J end by 0 bases, with 25 bases between. This CDR3 comprises 19 residues. Germline V gene sequence: CDR1 SGHVS, CDR2 FQNEAQ. The CDR3 loop is CASSSRFKNRARSSYEQYF. DNA for the CDR3: TGTGCCAGCAGCTCCCGGTTTAAGAACAGGGCCCGAAGCTCCTACGAGCAGTACTTC.

The chain has TRBV6-6 and TRBJ2-1, with D tentatively TRBD1 or TRBD2 (6 bases each). The V end was cut by 0 bases, the J end by 12 bases, with 9 bases between. Germline-derived CDR1 and CDR2 are MNHNY and SVGAGI (reference sequence). The CDR3 runs 12 residues. The CDR3: CASSYSGGRQFF. CDR3 bases: TGTGCCAGCAGTTACTCCGGGGGCAGGCAGTTCTTC.

This clonotype was seen repeatedly, ten times or more. The chain joins TRBV7-6 to TRBJ2-5; either TRBD1 or TRBD2 may fit D (5 bases each). Germline-derived CDR1 and CDR2 are SGHVS and FNYEAQ. Trimming left V 7 bases short and J 3 bases short, with 15 bases between. This CDR3 has 14 amino acids. In DNA, the CDR3 is TGTGCCAGCACTCCACCGGGACGGGAAGAGACCCAGTACTTC. It encodes CASTPPGREETQYF.

The chain has TRBV5-4 and TRBJ2-3, with D unresolved. The V end was cut by 0 bases, the J end by 2 bases, with 7 bases between. The V gene's germline CDR1 is SGHNT and CDR2 YYREEE (reference sequence). The CDR3 totals 14 residues. The CDR3 region has the DNA TGTGCCAGCAGCTTGGGGCAGGCCACAGATACGCAGTATTTT. Protein sequence: CASSLGQATDTQYF.

This clonotype was seen a handful of times. The chain combines TRBV5-1 with TRBJ2-5; TRBD1 matches 7 bases. J was trimmed by 1 base and V by 4 bases; bases with no gene match: 7. The CDR3 runs to 15 residues. From germline, CDR1 is SGHRS and CDR2 YFSETQ. CDR3 coding DNA: TGCGCCAGCAGCGCAGAGACAGGGCCCCAAGAGACCCAGTACTTC. Its protein is CASSAETGPQETQYF.

The rearrangement joins TRBV11-2 to TRBJ1-1; the D is unclear. The CDR3 loop spans 10 amino acids. CDR1 and CDR2 (germline): SGHAT, FQNNGV. The V end lost 3 bases, the J end lost 6 bases, and 2 bases lay between the germline ends. In nucleotides, the CDR3 is TGTGCCAGCAGCTTGGCTGAAGCTTTCTTT. Translated, it gives CASSLAEAFF.

This clonotype has only a few counts. V gene TRBV6-1 combines with J gene TRBJ1-5, with TRBD1 matching 7 bases. CDR3 length: 16 amino acids. CDR1 MNHNS and CDR2 SASEGT come from the germline V gene. The V segment lost 6 bases and the J segment 5 bases; nucleotides outside the gene matches: 13. The CDR3 DNA reads TGTGCCAGCAGCCCTCTGTCGACAGGGCGCGATCAGCCCCAGCATTTT. Amino acids: CASSPLSTGRDQPQHF.